One and the same sample provided the 27 T cell receptor beta chains below, sequenced in a study of tumor-infiltrating lymphocytes in oesophageal squamous cell carcinoma. TCRdb processed the PCR reads anew with MiXCR; each CDR3 protein has one entry. The sample has around 22,000 distinct CDR3 sequences, about two fifths seen once. The sample consisted of esophageal tumor tissue. The receptor set was obtained from a male donor with esophageal squamous cell carcinoma.

The sample holds one count of this clonotype. The chain has TRBV7-6 and TRBJ2-3, with a weak D call TRBD2 (8 bases). This CDR3 is built from 17 residues. V lost 5 bases and J 2 bases, leaving 20 bases between the germline ends. From germline, CDR1 is SGHVS and CDR2 FNYEAQ. The CDR3 DNA reads TGTGCCAGCAGCCCCTCAGGGGGACTAGGTCCCACAGATACGCAGTATTTT. Translated, it gives CASSPSGGLGPTDTQYF.

This clonotype was seen only a few times. The CDR3 loop is CASSLNGGTSGRAVEQFF. CDR3 DNA: TGTGCCAGCAGCTTAAACGGGGGTACTAGCGGGAGGGCCGTTGAGCAGTTCTTC. V gene TRBV7-8 combines with J gene TRBJ2-1, with 13 bases aligning to TRBD2. V trimming: 2 bases; J trimming: 9 bases; junction bases outside the gene matches: 13. Per germline, CDR1 SGHVS and CDR2 FQNEAQ. The CDR3 length is 18 residues.

This clonotype has at least ten counts. The rearrangement joins TRBV6-1 to TRBJ2-3; 9 bases are a match to TRBD1. Trimming removed 5 bases from V and 7 bases from J; junction bases left unmatched: 16. The germline V gene has CDR1 MNHNS and CDR2 SASEGT. CDR3 length: 17 amino acids. CDR3 protein: CASSFLSYGTGLNTQYF. The DNA of the CDR3 is TGTGCCAGCAGTTTCCTATCATACGGGACAGGGTTGAATACGCAGTATTTT.

This chain joins TRBV7-6 and TRBJ1-2; 11 bases align to TRBD1. This CDR3 has 16 residues. The germline gives CDR1 SGHVS, CDR2 FNYEAQ. J was trimmed by 0 bases and V by 5 bases; bases with no gene match: 5. CDR3 amino acids: CASSPRGQGANYGYTF. DNA of the CDR3: TGTGCCAGCAGCCCGAGGGGACAGGGGGCTAACTATGGCTACACCTTC.

J is TRBJ2-7 and V is TRBV7-2; the D gene could be TRBD1 or TRBD2 (5 bases each). The J call may be mistaken, given a closer DNA end match to TRBJ2-1. Germline CDR1 SGHTA, CDR2 FQGNSA. This CDR3 is built from 15 residues. The CDR3 bases are TGTGCCAGCAGCTTCCGGGGCGGCTCCTACAATGAGCAGTTCTTC. Translation gives CASSFRGGSYNEQFF.

This clonotype came up once. The V gene is TRBV7-9, the J gene TRBJ2-3; D perhaps matches TRBD1 (6 bases). The DNA end is a closer match to TRBJ2-7, so the J assignment may be wrong. Germline V gene data show CDR1 as SEHNR and CDR2 as FQNEAQ (reference sequence). The CDR3 extends over 14 amino acids. The CDR3 region is CASSLTTGFYEQYF. Written as DNA, the CDR3 is TGTGCCAGCAGCTTAACGACAGGATTCTACGAGCAGTACTTC.

This clonotype was seen only a few times. Compared with germline, one end of the junction differs, possibly owing to a read error. The J gene is TRBJ2-7, the V gene TRBV5-1, with TRBD2 as a possible D gene (5 bases). Germline lookup yields CDR1 SGHRS and CDR2 YFSETQ. The CDR3 is made up of 15 amino acids. CDR3 sequence (DNA): TGCGCCAGCAGTTTGTCAAGGACTGTAAATTCACCCCTCCACTTC. Amino acids: CASSLSRTVNSPLHF. Drawing the rest from reference TRBV5-1 and TRBJ2-7, the complete variable domain is KAGVTQTPRYLIKTRGQQVTLSCSPISGHRSVSWYQQTPGQGLQFLFEYFSETQRNKGNFPGRFSGRQFSNSRSEMNVSTLELGDSALYLCASSLSRTVNSPLHFGPGTRLTVT.

This clonotype was recorded only once. CDR3 bases: TGTGCCAGCAGCACGGACAGGGGCTATAGGACCCAGTACTTC. Protein sequence: CASSTDRGYRTQYF. V usage is TRBV5-3 and J usage is TRBJ2-5; 9 bases map to TRBD1. TRBV5-3 counts as an open reading frame of uncertain function. This CDR3 spans 14 amino acids. Germline trimming cut 8 bases from V and 7 bases from J; bases unmatched to any gene: 12.

This clonotype was seen at least ten times. V and J are TRBV11-2 and TRBJ1-1; D gene uncertain. Germline assignment: CDR1 SGHAT and CDR2 FQNNGV. This CDR3 has 13 residues. V dropped 4 bases and J dropped 4 bases, with 10 bases sitting between them. The CDR3 DNA is TGTGCCAGCAGCTCAGCGTTGGGCACTGAAGCTTTCTTT. This encodes CASSSALGTEAFF.

The rearrangement joins TRBV5-1 to TRBJ2-3; 7 bases line up with TRBD1. The CDR3 sequence is 15 residues long. Germline CDR1 SGHRS, CDR2 YFSETQ. V shed 2 bases and J 2 bases; nucleotides not matched to a gene: 5. CDR3 coding DNA: TGCGCCAGCAGCTTAGGGGACAGCCCCACAGATACGCAGTATTTT. Protein sequence: CASSLGDSPTDTQYF.

V gene TRBV27 combines with J gene TRBJ2-7, with TRBD2 as a possible D gene (5 bases). The J call is uncertain, as TRBJ2-1 better fits the DNA end. The CDR3 covers 14 residues. Germline V CDR1 and CDR2: MNHEY, SMNVEV (reference sequence). The CDR3 DNA follows: TGTGCCAGCAGTTTAGGCGGGTTCACAAATACGCAGTTCTTC. Translating gives CASSLGGFTNTQFF.

A few counts support this clonotype. This rearrangement joins TRBV27 to TRBJ2-2; 8 nucleotides match TRBD1. This CDR3 spans 18 amino acids. Germline V gene data show CDR1 as MNHEY and CDR2 as SMNVEV (reference sequence). V shed 6 bases and J 3 bases; nucleotides not matched to a gene: 15. The CDR3 DNA follows: TGTGCCAGCAGCCGATCAGGGGGCGTAAAGGTATACACCGGGGAGCTGTTTTTT. This translates into CASSRSGGVKVYTGELFF.

The genes are TRBV7-6 and TRBJ2-2; TRBD1 matches 8 bases. The V gene's germline CDR1 is SGHVS and CDR2 FNYEAQ. The CDR3 covers 16 residues. The V gene end was trimmed by 0 bases and the J gene end by 2 bases; junction bases not matched to a gene: 2. This CDR3 is CASSLARGPNTGELFF. In nucleotides, the CDR3 is TGTGCCAGCAGCTTAGCCAGGGGGCCAAACACCGGGGAGCTGTTTTTT.

By sample fraction, this clonotype is medium-sized. This chain connects TRBV7-6 to TRBJ2-5; D not resolved. The ends were cut back, 5 bases at V and 3 bases at J, with 10 bases in the middle. This CDR3 has 13 residues. Germline V gene data show CDR1 as SGHVS and CDR2 as FNYEAQ. In DNA, the CDR3 is TGTGCCAGCAGCCTGGAACCCAAAGAGACCCAGTACTTC. Amino acids: CASSLEPKETQYF.

The chain joins TRBV6-1 to TRBJ2-1, with no clear D. The J call may be incorrect, as the DNA end agrees better with TRBJ2-7. CDR1 and CDR2 (germline): MNHNS, SASEGT. CDR3 size: 16 residues. The CDR3 loop is CASSEEVVSSYNEQYF. CDR3 DNA sequence: TGTGCCAGCAGTGAAGAAGTGGTGAGCTCCTACAATGAGCAGTACTTC.

This clonotype was observed at least ten times. The rearrangement uses TRBV5-1 and TRBJ1-1, with D possibly TRBD1 on 6 matching bases. The CDR3 consists of 14 residues. CDR1 is SGHRS and CDR2 is YFSETQ in the germline V gene. Trimming pared 7 bases from V and 4 bases from J, leaving 17 bases between. The CDR3 loop reads CASGDTALGTEAFF. As DNA, the CDR3 is TGCGCCAGCGGGGACACCGCTCTTGGCACTGAAGCTTTCTTT.

Comment on this clonotype: An end of the junction differs from the germline gene, which may be a read error. This rearrangement joins TRBV11-1 to TRBJ2-5; D gene ambiguous. Germline lookup yields CDR1 SGHAT and CDR2 FQDESV (reference sequence). This CDR3 is built from 10 residues. CDR3 protein: CASSSWERVF. DNA of the CDR3: TGTGCCAGCAGCTCGTGGGAAAGGGTGTTC. Full variable domain (remainder filled in from reference TRBV11-1 and TRBJ2-5): EAEVAQSPRYKITEKSQAVAFWCDPISGHATLYWYRQILGQGPELLVQFQDESVVDDSQLPKDRFSAERLKGVDSTLKIQPAELGDSAMYLCASSSWERVFGPGTRLLVL.

This sequence joins TRBV10-3 and TRBJ1-1; maybe TRBD1 (5 bases). The germline V gene has CDR1 ENHRY and CDR2 SYGVKD. V was pared by 9 bases and J by 1 base, with 12 bases between. The CDR3 spans 13 residues. The CDR3 protein is CAIGDGRNTEAFF. The CDR3 DNA reads as TGTGCCATTGGGGACGGAAGGAACACTGAAGCTTTCTTT.

At least ten counts were recorded for this clonotype. The chain combines TRBV12-3 or TRBV12-4 with TRBJ2-1; D is unclear. The CDR3 is made up of 12 amino acids. The V end lost 3 bases, the J end lost 4 bases, and 4 bases lay between the germline ends. CDR3: CASSLGYNEQFF. CDR3 coding DNA: TGTGCCAGCAGTTTGGGGTACAATGAGCAGTTCTTC.

This chain uses TRBV9 with TRBJ2-6, with a tentative D call TRBD1 (6 bases). This CDR3 is built from 14 residues. V lost 6 bases, J lost 3 bases, and 10 bases lay in between. CDR1 SGDLS and CDR2 YYNGEE come from the germline V gene. CDR3 bases: TGTGCCAGCACCAGGGGCCTTGGGGCCAACGTCCTGACTTTC. Residues: CASTRGLGANVLTF.

The chain employs TRBV27 and TRBJ2-3; D is tentatively TRBD1 or TRBD2 (5 bases each). Gene TRBJ2-1 matches the end of the DNA better, so the J call may be wrong. CDR1 and CDR2 (germline): MNHEY, SMNVEV (reference sequence). The CDR3 loop spans 13 amino acids. The CDR3 region is CASSPGPGGEQFF. The DNA for the CDR3 is TGTGCCAGCAGTCCGGGACCTGGGGGTGAGCAGTTCTTC.

V and J are TRBV20-1 and TRBJ2-3, with 11 bases matching TRBD2. This CDR3 is 14 amino acids long. CDR1 is DFQATT and CDR2 is SNEGSKA in the germline V gene (reference sequence). With V trimmed by 6 bases and J by 14 bases, 16 bases remained unmatched. Here the CDR3 DNA reads TGCAGTGCCGCACTAGCGGGGGACACCGGGGAGCTGTATTTT. It codes for CSAALAGDTGELYF.

The V and J genes are TRBV7-3 and TRBJ2-4, with D possibly being TRBD2 (6 bases). V gave up 5 bases and J gave up 3 bases, with 14 bases separating them. The germline gives CDR1 SGHTA, CDR2 FQGTGA. This CDR3 has 15 amino acids. The CDR3 is CASSPPGGRKNIQYF. CDR3 sequence (DNA): TGTGCCAGCAGCCCACCCGGGGGACGCAAAAACATTCAGTACTTC.

This clonotype appeared many times. The chain employs TRBV10-2 and TRBJ1-2; the D is unclear. With 4 bases removed from V and 4 bases from J, the gap between germline ends came to 10 bases. The CDR3 spans 13 residues. CDR1 and CDR2 (germline): WSHSY, SAAADI. Here the CDR3 reads CASSVGGIYGYTF. The DNA of the CDR3 is TGCGCCAGCAGTGTAGGAGGGATCTATGGCTACACCTTC.

This chain links TRBV7-2 with TRBJ2-7, with 16 positions matching TRBD2. Germline-derived CDR1 and CDR2 are SGHTA and FQGNSA. The CDR3 consists of 18 residues. The junction had 10 bases not matched to a gene; V was cut back by 4 bases and J by 4 bases. The CDR3 nucleotides are TGTGCCAGCAGCTCCGCAGGGGGACTAGCGGGAGGGAGGTACGAGCAGTACTTC. This sequence encodes CASSSAGGLAGGRYEQYF.

This clonotype was recorded many times. The chain combines TRBV14 with TRBJ2-5, with 9 positions matching TRBD1. CDR1 and CDR2 from the germline V gene are SGHDN and FVKESK. Unmatched junction bases numbered 10, after V lost 4 bases and J lost 4 bases. The CDR3 sequence is 16 residues long. The CDR3 spells CASSRETGGSGETQYF. The CDR3 DNA is TGTGCCAGCAGCCGGGAGACAGGGGGTAGTGGAGAGACCCAGTACTTC.

The sample holds many counts of this clonotype. V usage is TRBV19 and J usage is TRBJ2-2; unclear D gene. V lost 7 bases to trimming and J lost 1 base, with 13 bases between them. The length of the CDR3 is 15 residues. CDR1 is LNHDA, CDR2 SQIVND, per germline (reference sequence). The CDR3 reads CASTLTGLNTGELFF. CDR3 sequence (DNA): TGTGCCAGTACCCTTACGGGCCTGAACACCGGGGAGCTGTTTTTT.